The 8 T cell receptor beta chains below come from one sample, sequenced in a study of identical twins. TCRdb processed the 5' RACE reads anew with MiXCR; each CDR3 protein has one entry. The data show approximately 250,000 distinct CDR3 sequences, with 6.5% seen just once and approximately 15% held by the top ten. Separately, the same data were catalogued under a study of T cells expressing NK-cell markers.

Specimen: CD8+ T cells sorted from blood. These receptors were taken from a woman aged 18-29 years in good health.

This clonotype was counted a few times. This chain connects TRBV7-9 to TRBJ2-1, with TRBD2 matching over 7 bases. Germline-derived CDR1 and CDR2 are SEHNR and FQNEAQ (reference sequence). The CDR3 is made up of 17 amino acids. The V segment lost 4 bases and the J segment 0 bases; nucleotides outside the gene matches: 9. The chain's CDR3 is CASSSTSSSSSYNEQFF. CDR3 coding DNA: TGTGCCAGCAGCTCGACTAGCTCTTCGAGCTCCTACAATGAGCAGTTCTTC.

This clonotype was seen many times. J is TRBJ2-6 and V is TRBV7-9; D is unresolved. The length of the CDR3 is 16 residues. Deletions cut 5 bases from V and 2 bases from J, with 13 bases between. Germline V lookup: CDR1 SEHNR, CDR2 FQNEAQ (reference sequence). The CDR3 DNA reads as TGTGCCAGCAGCCCGCCAATAAACGCTGGGGCCAACGTCCTGACTTTC. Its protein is CASSPPINAGANVLTF.

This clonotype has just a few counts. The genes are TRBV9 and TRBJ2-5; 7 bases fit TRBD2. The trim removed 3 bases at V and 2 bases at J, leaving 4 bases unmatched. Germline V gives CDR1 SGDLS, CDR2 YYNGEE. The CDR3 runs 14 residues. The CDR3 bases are TGTGCCAGCAGCGGAGCGGGGATGCAAGAGACCCAGTACTTC. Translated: CASSGAGMQETQYF.

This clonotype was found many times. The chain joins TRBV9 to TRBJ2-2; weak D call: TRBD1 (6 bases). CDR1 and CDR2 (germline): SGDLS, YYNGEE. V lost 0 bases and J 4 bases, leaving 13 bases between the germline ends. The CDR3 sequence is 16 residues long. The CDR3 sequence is CASSVATGMSTGELFF. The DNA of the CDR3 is TGTGCCAGCAGCGTAGCTACAGGGATGAGCACCGGGGAGCTGTTTTTT.

CDR3 residues: CASSQVEGHYEQYF. In DNA form, the CDR3 reads TGCGCCAGCAGCCAAGTGGAGGGTCACTACGAGCAGTACTTC. V usage is TRBV4-3 and J usage is TRBJ2-7; maybe TRBD2 (6 bases). There are 14 residues in the CDR3. Trimming shortened V by 1 base and J by 3 bases, and 10 bases separated the two germline ends. Germline CDR1 LGHNA, CDR2 YSLEER.

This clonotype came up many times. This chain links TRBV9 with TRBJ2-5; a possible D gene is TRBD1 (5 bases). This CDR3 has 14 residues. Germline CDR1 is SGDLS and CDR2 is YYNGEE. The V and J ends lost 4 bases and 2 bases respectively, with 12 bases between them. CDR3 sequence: CASSFRQTQETQYF. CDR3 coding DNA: TGTGCCAGCAGCTTCCGACAGACTCAAGAGACCCAGTACTTC.

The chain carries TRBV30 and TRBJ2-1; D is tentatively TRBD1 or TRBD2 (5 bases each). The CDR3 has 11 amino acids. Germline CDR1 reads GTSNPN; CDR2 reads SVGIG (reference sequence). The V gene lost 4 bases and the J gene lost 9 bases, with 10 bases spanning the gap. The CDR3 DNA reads TGTGCCTGGACCTCGAGGGGTGAGCAGTTCTTC. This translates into CAWTSRGEQFF. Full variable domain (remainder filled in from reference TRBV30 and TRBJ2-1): SQTIHQWPATLVQPVGSPLSLECTVEGTSNPNLYWYRQAAGRGLQLLFYSVGIGQISSEVPQNLSASRPQDRQFILSSKKLLLSDSGFYLCAWTSRGEQFFGPGTRLTVL.

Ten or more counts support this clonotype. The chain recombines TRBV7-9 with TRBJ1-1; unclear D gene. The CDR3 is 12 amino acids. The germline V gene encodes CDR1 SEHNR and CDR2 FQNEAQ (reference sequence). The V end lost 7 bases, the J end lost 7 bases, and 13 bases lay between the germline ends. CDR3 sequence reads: CASKVTGLEAFF. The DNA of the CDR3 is TGTGCCAGCAAAGTTACGGGCCTTGAAGCTTTCTTT.